This entry features one T cell receptor beta chain sequence. What it recognizes is unknown. The data originate from a study of CD8+CD57+ T cells in acquired aplastic anemia. Study background: Sorted CD4+ and CD8+ cells gave a mean 3.2 ug DNA, range roughly 0.18 to 30 ug. Study-level findings and limits: Patients versus controls showed no significant CD8+ Simpson's diversity difference.

Sequencing was done on patients that had shown CD8+CD57+ cell expansion by flow cytometry. V gave up 9 bases and J gave up 6 bases, with 20 bases separating them. The CDR3 is 15 residues long. Germline CDR1 and CDR2: LNHDA and SQIVND (reference sequence). Genomic DNA constituted the template upon which TCR beta VDJ and CDR3 profiling was performed. One entry per CDR3 protein results from TCRdb running MiXCR on the reads. The sample lists about 470,000 distinct CDR3 sequences, around 32% occurring once. This TCR was recovered from a human donor with aplastic anemia. The chain employs TRBV19 and TRBJ2-2, with D possibly TRBD2 on 5 matching bases. The sample consisted of sorted CD4+, CD8+, or CD8+CD57+ T cells (not recorded which) from PBMCs. The CDR3 reads CASSFLGVEAGELFF. CDR3 nucleotides: TGTGCCAGCAGCTTCCTTGGTGTGGAGGCCGGGGAGCTGTTTTTT. Variable domain in full (rest from reference TRBV19 and TRBJ2-2): DGGITQSPKYLFRKEGQNVTLSCEQNLNHDAMYWYRQDPGQGLRLIYYSQIVNDFQKGDIAEGYSVSREKKESFPLTVTSAQKNPTAFYLCASSFLGVEAGELFFGEGSRLTVL.